The clone carrying this TCR beta chain has just one count. Reverse transcription used about 0.45 to 1 ug RNA and random hexamers. TCRdb reprocessed the immunoSEQ multiplex PCR reads with MiXCR, giving one entry per CDR3 protein. The table lists around 180,000 distinct CDR3 sequences, roughly 96% of them singletons. This sample was taken from a study of CD8 T cells in Susac syndrome. V was pared by 6 bases and J by 4 bases, with 14 bases between. Germline V lookup: CDR1 MNHEY, CDR2 SMNVEV (reference sequence). This CDR3 is 14 amino acids long. The rearrangement joins TRBV27 to TRBJ2-3; D gene uncertain. This sequence was found in a human donor with multiple sclerosis. The sequencing sample was made of CD8+ T cells from PBMCs. The CDR3 DNA is TGTGCCAGCAGCCCGATAGCCGGATCAGATACGCAGTATTTT. It translates to CASSPIAGSDTQYF.